Presented here are 27 T cell receptor beta chains from one specimen sequenced in a study of CD4+ T cells in melanoma. Method: immunoSEQ multiplex PCR; TCRdb's copy keeps in-frame clones and lacks some. The table shows approximately 47,000 clones, with about 88% occurring only once. Specimen: peripheral blood. These receptors were collected from a human donor with melanoma.

This clone turned up a few times. V gene TRBV6-5 combines with J gene TRBJ2-1; 12 nucleotides match TRBD1. Germline V gives CDR1 MNHEY, CDR2 SVGAGI. Unmatched junction bases numbered 3, after V lost 4 bases and J lost 8 bases. The CDR3 is made up of 14 amino acids. The CDR3 DNA sequence: TGTGCCAGCAGTTTGGGACAGGGGGCCGATGAGCAGTTCTTC. It is translated as CASSLGQGADEQFF.

The chain uses TRBV7-2 and TRBJ1-2, with D unresolved. The CDR3 contains 14 residues. Germline CDR1 is SGHTA and CDR2 is FQGNSA. V lost 1 base to trimming and J lost 3 bases, with 9 bases between them. Here the CDR3 DNA reads TGTGCCAGCAGCTTAGATTGGGATGACTATGGCTACACCTTC. Protein: CASSLDWDDYGYTF.

This CDR3 is CASGGAFF. In DNA, the CDR3 is TGTGCCAGCGGAGGAGCTTTCTTT. V gene TRBV7-3 combines with J gene TRBJ1-1; D is ambiguous. This CDR3 is built from 8 residues. Trimming stripped 8 bases from V and 10 bases from J, with 5 bases between. The germline gives CDR1 SGHTA, CDR2 FQGTGA.

This chain links TRBV7-9 with TRBJ2-1, with a tentative D call TRBD2 (5 bases). Germline CDR1 reads SEHNR; CDR2 reads FQNEAQ (reference sequence). Deletions cut 3 bases from V and 8 bases from J, with 14 bases between. The CDR3 totals 14 residues. CDR3 residues: CASSFSTGSDEQFF. CDR3 bases: TGTGCCAGCAGCTTTTCAACGGGTAGCGATGAGCAGTTCTTC. The full variable domain, with the rest looked up from reference TRBV7-9 and TRBJ2-1, is DTGVSQNPRHKITKRGQNVTFRCDPISEHNRLYWYRQTLGQGPEFLTYFQNEAQLEKSRLLSDRFSAERPKGSFSTLEIQRTEQGDSAMYLCASSFSTGSDEQFFGPGTRLTVL.

The chain combines TRBV7-2 with TRBJ2-7; 8 nucleotides line up with TRBD2. This CDR3 is built from 11 residues. The germline CDR1 and CDR2 sequences are SGHTA and FQGNSA. Trimming removed 8 bases from V and 6 bases from J; junction bases left unmatched: 3. DNA for the CDR3: TGTGCCAGCGGTCGGGGGGGCGAGCAGTACTTC. This encodes CASGRGGEQYF. The whole variable domain, remainder taken from reference TRBV7-2 and TRBJ2-7, is GAGVSQSPSNKVTEKGKDVELRCDPISGHTALYWYRQSLGQGLEFLIYFQGNSAPDKSGLPSDRFSAERTGGSVSTLTIQRTQQEDSAVYLCASGRGGEQYFGPGTRLTVT.

The chain joins TRBV11-2 to TRBJ1-6, with D uncertain. The CDR3 has 18 residues. Per the germline V gene, CDR1 is SGHAT and CDR2 is FQNNGV. V lost 0 bases and J lost 1, with 13 bases in between. CDR3 sequence (DNA): TGTGCCAGCAGCTTAGATCTCGGAAAACTTTCCTATAATTCACCCCTCCACTTT. This sequence encodes CASSLDLGKLSYNSPLHF.

The rearrangement joins TRBV5-1 to TRBJ2-1; D perhaps matches TRBD2 (6 bases). V was clipped by 4 bases and J by 5 bases, with 13 bases between them. CDR3 length: 14 residues. Germline CDR1 and CDR2: SGHRS and YFSETQ. Here the CDR3 DNA reads TGCGCCAGCAGCACGGGGGTAGGTGACAATGAGCAGTTCTTC. It translates to CASSTGVGDNEQFF.

The chain is built from TRBV6-5 and TRBJ2-7; TRBD1 agrees at 9 bases. CDR3 length: 15 residues. V lost 6 bases to trimming and J lost 5 bases; unmatched junction nucleotides: 11. The germline CDR1 and CDR2 sequences are MNHEY and SVGAGI. The CDR3 DNA follows: TGTGCCAGCAGCAAGCCCGGGACAGGGATCAACGAGCAGTACTTC. Protein product: CASSKPGTGINEQYF.

The V call is TRBV4-1, the J call TRBJ2-1, with D tentatively TRBD2 (7 bases). The germline gives CDR1 MGHRA, CDR2 YSYEKL. The V and J ends lost 5 bases and 8 bases respectively, with 16 bases between them. The CDR3 contains 14 residues. The CDR3 nucleotides are TGCGCCAGCAGCAGTACGGGGGGCAGCGATGAGCAGTTCTTC. This sequence encodes CASSSTGGSDEQFF.

The chain has TRBV14 and TRBJ2-7; 9 bases agree with TRBD2. Germline values: CDR1 SGHDN, CDR2 FVKESK. The V gene end was trimmed by 2 bases and the J gene end by 2 bases; junction bases not matched to a gene: 4. The CDR3 loop spans 15 amino acids. CDR3 in amino acids: CASSQYGGGAYEQYF. The CDR3 DNA sequence: TGTGCCAGCAGCCAATATGGCGGGGGGGCCTACGAGCAGTACTTC.

The rearrangement joins TRBV7-9 to TRBJ2-2; TRBD2 might be the D (6 bases). Germline V gene sequence: CDR1 SEHNR, CDR2 FQNEAQ (reference sequence). Trimming removed 8 bases from V and 7 bases from J, with 14 bases in between. CDR3 length: 13 residues. The CDR3 sequence: CASFDQGGGELFF. CDR3 in DNA: TGTGCCAGCTTCGACCAGGGAGGCGGGGAGCTGTTTTTT.

The chain has TRBV19 and TRBJ1-2, with a possible D match to TRBD1 (6 bases). Deletions cut 10 bases from V and 4 bases from J, with 22 bases between. The CDR3 has 15 amino acids. Germline CDR1 reads LNHDA; CDR2 reads SQIVND (reference sequence). The chain's CDR3 is CATQRTGLLGYGYTF. The CDR3 coding sequence is TGTGCCACCCAAAGAACAGGGCTTCTTGGCTATGGCTACACCTTC.

The chain combines TRBV30 with TRBJ1-2; no clear D. With 6 bases removed from V and 5 bases from J, the gap between germline ends came to 13 bases. The CDR3 is 12 residues long. The germline gives CDR1 GTSNPN, CDR2 SVGIG (reference sequence). In nucleotides, the CDR3 is TGTGCCTGTAGGACGGCGAGTTATGGCTACACCTTC. It yields the protein CACRTASYGYTF.

The chain combines TRBV7-5 with TRBJ1-2. TRBV7-5 is recorded as a pseudogene. The CDR3 runs to 13 residues. CDR3 amino acids: CARSQSWGGGYTF. The CDR3 DNA sequence: TGTGCCAGAAGCCAGTCCTGGGGTGGAGGCTACACCTTC.

V and J are TRBV7-8 and TRBJ1-5; 11 bases match TRBD1. Per germline, CDR1 SGHVS and CDR2 FQNEAQ. CDR3 length: 15 amino acids. Trimming cost V 5 bases and J 7 bases; bases outside gene matches: 7. CDR3 nucleotide sequence: TGTGCCAGCAGCCCTGGGACAGGGGGGAGGCAGCCCCAGCATTTT. Translating it yields CASSPGTGGRQPQHF.

The chain combines TRBV16 with TRBJ1-4, with D possibly matching TRBD1 (5 bases). Trimming stripped 1 base from V and 5 bases from J, with 8 bases between. From germline, CDR1 is KGHSY and CDR2 FQNENV. The CDR3 runs 14 residues. The CDR3 protein is CASSQLRTNEKLFF. The CDR3 DNA reads as TGTGCCAGCAGCCAATTACGGACAAATGAAAAACTGTTTTTT.

This clone rates as medium-sized. The rearrangement uses TRBV25-1 and TRBJ1-1, with D unclear. Germline CDR1 MGHDK, CDR2 SYGVNS. This CDR3 region has 12 residues. Trimming left V 6 bases short and J 1 base short, with 6 bases between. This CDR3 reads CASSQTNTEAFF. CDR3 DNA: TGTGCCAGCAGCCAGACGAACACTGAAGCTTTCTTT. Drawing the rest from reference TRBV25-1 and TRBJ1-1, the complete variable domain is EADIYQTPRYLVIGTGKKITLECSQTMGHDKMYWYQQDPGMELHLIHYSYGVNSTEKGDLSSESTVSRIRTEHFPLTLESARPSHTSQYLCASSQTNTEAFFGQGTRLTVV.

This chain connects TRBV5-1 to TRBJ2-3, with 15 nucleotides matching TRBD2. J gave up 2 bases and V 4 bases, and 2 bases lay outside the gene matches. The CDR3 spans 16 residues. Per the germline V gene, CDR1 is SGHRS and CDR2 is YFSETQ. CDR3 nucleotides: TGCGCCAGCAGCGGGACTAGCGGGGGGTCCACAGATACGCAGTATTTT. This codes for CASSGTSGGSTDTQYF.

Written as DNA, the CDR3 is TGCGCCAGCAGCTTGAAAACAGGAGTGAACACTGAAGCTTTCTTT. This sequence encodes CASSLKTGVNTEAFF. The V and J genes are TRBV5-1 and TRBJ1-1; weak D call: TRBD1 (5 bases). The CDR3 contains 15 residues. Germline V gives CDR1 SGHRS, CDR2 YFSETQ. V was clipped by 1 base and J by 0 bases, with 10 bases between them. The complete variable domain, with remaining parts taken from reference TRBV5-1 and TRBJ1-1, reads KAGVTQTPRYLIKTRGQQVTLSCSPISGHRSVSWYQQTPGQGLQFLFEYFSETQRNKGNFPGRFSGRQFSNSRSEMNVSTLELGDSALYLCASSLKTGVNTEAFFGQGTRLTVV.

This chain connects TRBV9 to TRBJ2-1, with 11 bases fitting TRBD2. The CDR3 length is 17 residues. The junction had 10 bases not matched to a gene; V was cut back by 3 bases and J by 5 bases. Germline assignment: CDR1 SGDLS and CDR2 YYNGEE. CDR3 DNA: TGTGCCAGCAGCGGTAGCGGGGGGGCTTGGTTCGACAATGAGCAGTTCTTC. Its translation is CASSGSGGAWFDNEQFF.

The chain joins TRBV6-5 to TRBJ1-4, with D possibly TRBD1 on 6 matching bases. Between the trimmed V and J ends, which lost 3 bases and 5 bases, there was a span of 10 bases. The CDR3 consists of 14 residues. Per the germline V gene, CDR1 is MNHEY and CDR2 is SVGAGI. The CDR3 sequence: CASSYGQLNEKLFF. DNA of the CDR3: TGTGCCAGCAGTTATGGACAGTTAAATGAAAAACTGTTTTTT.

The V call is TRBV28, the J call TRBJ1-1; D is unclear. CDR1 MDHEN and CDR2 SYDVKM come from the germline V gene. V lost 0 bases, J lost 3 bases, and 11 bases lay in between. This CDR3 comprises 15 residues. CDR3 residues: CASSLWAPTDTEAFF. In nucleotides, the CDR3 is TGTGCCAGCAGTTTATGGGCACCAACGGACACTGAAGCTTTCTTT.

This clone appeared a few times. The chain employs TRBV9 and TRBJ1-1, with 9 bases lining up with TRBD1. This CDR3 is 16 amino acids long. The ends lost 0 bases at V and 5 bases at J; junction bases unmatched: 8. Per the germline V gene, CDR1 is SGDLS and CDR2 is YYNGEE. The CDR3 is CASSVEGDRDGTEAFF. The CDR3, as DNA: TGTGCCAGCAGCGTAGAAGGGGACAGGGACGGGACTGAAGCTTTCTTT.

The chain links TRBV4-1 to TRBJ2-7; 9 bases match TRBD1. There are 14 residues in the CDR3. V shed 4 bases and J 6 bases; nucleotides not matched to a gene: 7. The germline V gene has CDR1 MGHRA and CDR2 YSYEKL. DNA of the CDR3: TGCGCCAGCAGCCCCCGGGACAGGGAACCCGAGCAGTACTTC. It codes for CASSPRDREPEQYF.

This chain joins TRBV6-1 and TRBJ2-7, with 7 bases fitting TRBD2. In germline, CDR1 is MNHNS, CDR2 SASEGT. Trimming at V came to 6 bases and at J to 0 bases, leaving 2 bases not matched to a gene. This CDR3 is 13 amino acids long. The CDR3 reads CASRGGSSYEQYF. DNA for the CDR3: TGTGCCAGCAGGGGGGGGAGCTCCTACGAGCAGTACTTC.

This chain uses TRBV29-1 with TRBJ2-2; D gene uncertain. The germline gives CDR1 SQVTM, CDR2 ANQGSEA. CDR3 length: 11 amino acids. V was cut by 6 bases and J by 6 bases, with 8 bases left in between. CDR3 region: CSVPVAGELFF. CDR3 bases: TGCAGCGTCCCGGTCGCCGGGGAGCTGTTTTTT.

Here the CDR3 DNA reads TGTGCCAGCAGCTCAGGGGGCCACTATGGCTACACCTTC. It is translated as CASSSGGHYGYTF. This chain links TRBV7-9 with TRBJ1-2; 8 nucleotides match TRBD1. The CDR3 is 13 amino acids. J was trimmed by 3 bases and V by 4 bases; bases with no gene match: 1. Per germline, CDR1 SEHNR and CDR2 FQNEAQ (reference sequence).